This T cell receptor (beta chain) was sequenced for a study of CD8+ T cells in alopecia areata. Across the study: Treated patients were given oral tofacitinib, which was dosed at 5 to 10 mg twice daily. Tofacitinib continued for 6 to 18 months and was then withheld for 6 months. Whole-study findings and limits: The study also sequences resident alphabeta T cells of normal skin in scalp samples.

Treatment given: oral pan-JAK inhibitor, 5-10 mg twice daily. This CDR3 is 18 amino acids long. Trimming removed 3 bases from V and 1 base from J, with 18 bases in between. Germline CDR1 and CDR2: SGHAT and FQNNGV. Investigators isolated RNA and reverse transcribed it into cDNA to act as the sequencing template. The protocol was immunoSEQ multiplex PCR, while the TCRdb copy is restricted to in-frame clones and leaves out a portion. The table records about 270,000 clones, 60% of them present only once. Details on this clone: The antigen is undetermined.

Sequenced material: CD4+ T cells sorted from blood, taken around week 54, from a patient treated with tofacitinib. The rearrangement uses TRBV11-2 and TRBJ1-4; possible D gene TRBD1, 5 bases. The receptor was isolated from a human donor with alopecia areata. The CDR3 is CASSFVRGGGRTNEKLFF. In DNA, the CDR3 is TGTGCCAGCAGCTTCGTGCGGGGGGGAGGAAGAACTAATGAAAAACTGTTTTTT.